This T cell receptor beta chain was sequenced during a study of shared clonotypes between healthy human individuals. Study as a whole: The plates for each donor numbered three CD4 naive, three CD4 memory, two CD8 naive and one CD8 memory. Overall study findings and caveats: Memory subsets generally showed lower estimated richness than naive subsets.

This clone was counted a single time. The antigen is not known. Genomic DNA per cell subset filled all wells of several immunoSEQ plates. Assay: immunoSEQ multiplex PCR; the TCRdb copy retains only in-frame clones and omits some. This sample has about 380,000 clones, with around 96% found just once. From germline, CDR1 is SNHLY and CDR2 FYNNEI. The CDR3 is 13 residues long. V was shortened by 5 bases and J by 4 bases, with 10 bases between the two germline ends. The sequence came from a man aged 30 to 45 in good health. Sequenced input: memory CD8+ T cells sorted from blood. Subset here: CD45RO+ cells pooled with CCR7-negative TemRA cells. The chain uses TRBV2 and TRBJ2-3; D gene uncertain. This CDR3 is CASSKRSPDTQYF. CDR3 sequence (DNA): TGTGCCAGCAGTAAACGGTCCCCAGATACGCAGTATTTT. The whole variable domain, remainder taken from reference TRBV2 and TRBJ2-3, is EPEVTQTPSHQVTQMGQEVILRCVPISNHLYFYWYRQILGQKVEFLVSFYNNEISEKSEIFDDQFSVERPDGSNFTLKIRSTKLEDSAMYFCASSKRSPDTQYFGPGTRLTVL.